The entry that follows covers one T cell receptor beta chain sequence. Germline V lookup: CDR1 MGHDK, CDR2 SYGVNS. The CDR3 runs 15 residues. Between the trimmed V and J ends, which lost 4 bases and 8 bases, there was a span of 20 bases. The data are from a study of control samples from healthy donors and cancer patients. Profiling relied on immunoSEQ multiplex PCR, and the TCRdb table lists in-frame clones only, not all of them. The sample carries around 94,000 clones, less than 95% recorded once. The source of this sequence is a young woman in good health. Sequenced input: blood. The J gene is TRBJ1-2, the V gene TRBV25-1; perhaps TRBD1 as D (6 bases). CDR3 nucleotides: TGTGCCAGCAGTGGATGGGAGGGGGAGGGAGGCGGCTACACCTTC. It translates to CASSGWEGEGGGYTF.